Given below is one TCR beta chain in context. Its antigen is as yet unknown. The record originates from a study of shared clonotypes between healthy human individuals. General study results and limits: The study drew on few donors, limiting represented genetic and exposure-history diversity.

Donors, without exception, were Caucasian adults residing in Nashville, Tennessee. Trimming removed 8 bases from V and 1 base from J; junction bases left unmatched: 7. This CDR3 contains 15 residues. The V gene's germline CDR1 is MGHRA and CDR2 YSYEKL. Method: immunoSEQ multiplex PCR; TCRdb's copy keeps in-frame clones and lacks some. The repertoire consists of 2 million to 2.5 million clones, with about 90% occurring once and the leading ten covering more than 0.35%. The chain uses TRBV4-1 and TRBJ2-3, with 9 bases identical to TRBD1. The sequence came from a man between 18 and 29 years old in good health. Some clones in this sample may be carry-over from other donors' samples. What was sequenced was naive CD4+ T cells from PBMCs. The subset: CD45RA+ positively selected. CDR3 loop: CASGAQGARTDTQYF. Here the CDR3 DNA reads TGCGCCAGCGGGGCACAGGGGGCCCGCACAGATACGCAGTATTTT.